A single sample gave rise to the 27 T cell receptor beta chains below, sequenced in a study of T cells in women clearing cervical HPV infection (dated by TCRdb to 2017 to 2018). The receptor library was made with the immunoSEQ multiplex PCR assay. The table was pulled from immuneACCESS by TCRdb, which kept in-frame rearrangements only. Such tables lose some clones; where checked, under half of the loss comes from unresolved V genes, and the rest has no known cause. The record for this sample contains tens of thousands of clones. The ten biggest clones cover roughly 36% of the sample. Input material: blood buffy coat. These TCRs come from a woman between 18 and 69 years old with a cervical HPV16 infection that either progressed to CIN3+ or cleared (not recorded which).

As for this clone: The read ends 3 residues shy of where the CDR3 ends; the end is completed using the germline J gene. The chain joins TRBV20-1 to TRBJ2-1, with 7 bases identical to TRBD2. Looked up from germline, CDR1 is DFQATT and CDR2 is SNEGSKA (reference sequence). The CDR3 is made up of 11 amino acids. V lost 4 bases and J lost 9; bases outside the gene matches: 3. The part of the CDR3 DNA that was read is TGCAGTGCTACGTTAGCGGGTGAG. Translation: CSATLAGE. The whole CDR3 sequence reads CSATLAGEQFF.

In the case of this clone: Coverage ceases 3 residues before the CDR3 finishes, and the germline J gene fills in the end. This chain connects TRBV5-6 to TRBJ1-1, with 7 bases aligning to TRBD1. V lost 5 bases, J lost 4 bases, and 8 bases stayed unmatched. There are 14 residues in the CDR3. CDR1 is SGHDT, CDR2 YYEEEE, per germline. The CDR3 loop is CASSSAGGGTEAFF. The covered CDR3 bases are TGTGCCAGCAGTTCTGCAGGGGGTGGCACTGAA. Full variable domain (outside the CDR3, taken from reference TRBV5-6 and TRBJ1-1): DAGVTQSPTHLIKTRGQQVTLRCSPKSGHDTVSWYQQALGQGPQFIFQYYEEEERQRGNFPDRFSGHQFPNYSSELNVNALLLGDSALYLCASSSAGGGTEAFFGQGTRLTVV.

Remarks on this clone: The sequence runs out 3 residues before the end of the CDR3; the remainder is reconstructed from the germline J gene. The V and J genes are TRBV14 and TRBJ2-5, with 7 nucleotides matching TRBD1. V dropped 4 bases and J dropped 2; count of bases not matched to a gene: 7. Looked up from germline, CDR1 is SGHDN and CDR2 is FVKESK. The CDR3 runs to 15 residues. Here the CDR3 reads CASSPRTGPQETQYF. Partial CDR3 DNA: TGTGCCAGCAGCCCCCGGACAGGTCCACAAGAGACC.

In the case of this clone: The read ends 3 residues early relative to the CDR3; the germline J gene fills the gap. J is TRBJ2-1 and V is TRBV5-1; 9 positions agree with TRBD2. Per germline, CDR1 SGHRS and CDR2 YFSETQ. CDR3 length: 13 residues. V gave up 6 bases and J gave up 6 bases; unmatched junction bases: 4. The CDR3 DNA, read in part, is TGCGCCAGCAAGGGCGGGGGGGCCAATGAG. It translates to CASKGGGANE. Given in full, the CDR3 is CASKGGGANEQFF.

Comments on this clone: The read terminates 3 residues before the CDR3 end, so the remaining end is supplied by the germline J gene. This chain links TRBV4-1 with TRBJ2-7; a possible D gene is TRBD2 (7 bases). V was clipped by 4 bases and J by 4 bases, with 14 bases between them. Germline CDR1 is MGHRA and CDR2 is YSYEKL. The CDR3 loop spans 14 amino acids. The CDR3 DNA, read in part, is TGCGCCAGCAGCCTAGTAGGGGGGGGATACGAG. It encodes CASSLVGGGYE. The whole CDR3 reads CASSLVGGGYEQYF.

About this clone: With the read ending 3 residues before the CDR3 end, the germline J gene is used to fill in that end. The chain recombines TRBV7-9 with TRBJ2-3; D gene uncertain. Germline-derived CDR1 and CDR2 are SEHNR and FQNEAQ (reference sequence). Trimming left V 5 bases short and J 3 bases short, with 6 bases between. The CDR3 loop spans 12 amino acids. CDR3 sequence: CASSQKTDTQYF. CDR3 DNA (partial): TGTGCCAGCAGCCAGAAGACAGATACG.

For this clone: The read ends 3 residues before the CDR3 terminus; that terminus is restored from the germline J gene. The chain carries TRBV6-2 or TRBV6-3 and TRBJ1-1; 7 positions match TRBD1. Germline V CDR1 and CDR2: MNHEY, SVGEGT. V was clipped by 6 bases and J by 1 base; unmatched bases: 8. This CDR3 has 15 residues. CDR3 DNA (partial): TGTGCCAGCAGACGATCGGGACAGCAGAACACTGAA. Translated: CASRRSGQQNTE. The whole CDR3 sequence is CASRRSGQQNTEAFF.

Points on this clone: The read ends 3 residues shy of where the CDR3 ends; the end is completed using the germline J gene. The chain employs TRBV6-2 or TRBV6-3 and TRBJ2-4, with a weak D call TRBD1 (5 bases). This CDR3 region has 17 residues. Germline lookup yields CDR1 MNHEY and CDR2 SVGEGT. Trimming took off 2 bases at V and 0 bases at J, with 14 bases between the two ends. Partial CDR3 DNA: TGTGCCAGCAGTTACGTTAGTAGGGGTATAGCCAAAAACATT. This sequence encodes CASSYVSRGIAKNI. The CDR3 reads in full as CASSYVSRGIAKNIQYF.

As regards this clone: The missing CDR3 end, 3 residues past where the read stops, is filled in from the germline J gene. The chain links TRBV7-3 to TRBJ2-3; 9 positions agree with TRBD2. The CDR3 sequence is 15 residues long. The germline gives CDR1 SGHTA, CDR2 FQGTGA. V shed 2 bases, J shed 4 bases, and the junction held 4 bases outside the gene matches. Incomplete CDR3 DNA: TGTGCCAGCAGCTTAGCGGGGGGGCTCCCAGATACG. It is translated as CASSLAGGLPDT. The CDR3 in its entirety is CASSLAGGLPDTQYF.

Concerning this clone: Sequencing ends 3 residues short of the CDR3 end; the germline J gene provides the rest. The chain uses TRBV20-1 and TRBJ1-3; no clear D. From germline, CDR1 is DFQATT and CDR2 SNEGSKA (reference sequence). The CDR3 is 13 residues long. Trimming took 0 bases from V and 7 from J, leaving 10 bases between them. The covered CDR3 bases are TGCAGTGCTAGAGATTCGGTTGGTAACACC. Protein product: CSARDSVGNT. The CDR3 as a whole reads CSARDSVGNTIYF.

Details on this clone: The read terminates 3 residues ahead of where the CDR3 ends, so the germline J gene completes it. The rearrangement links TRBV30 to TRBJ1-4; D gene uncertain. This CDR3 region has 16 residues. Germline V gene sequence: CDR1 GTSNPN, CDR2 SVGIG (reference sequence). V was clipped by 1 base and J by 0 bases, with 12 bases between them. The covered CDR3 bases are TGTGCCTGGAGTGAGGTGCATGCGGCAACTAATGAAAAA. It translates to CAWSEVHAATNEK. The complete CDR3 reads CAWSEVHAATNEKLFF.

Regarding this clone: The read falls 3 residues short of the CDR3 end, and the missing part is taken from the germline J gene. The V call is TRBV18, the J call TRBJ2-2, with D unresolved. This CDR3 region has 15 residues. Germline V gene sequence: CDR1 KGHSH, CDR2 LQKENI. V was trimmed by 3 bases and J by 0 bases, leaving 8 bases between them. The part of the CDR3 DNA that was read is TGTGCCAGCTCACCCTACAGCTCGAACACCGGGGAG. Its protein is CASSPYSSNTGE. The whole CDR3 protein reads CASSPYSSNTGELFF.

As to this clone: The DNA ends 3 residues before the CDR3 does, and the rest of the CDR3 is filled in from the germline J gene. The rearrangement links TRBV2 to TRBJ1-3; 10 positions match TRBD1. V shed 7 bases and J 1 base; nucleotides not matched to a gene: 4. There are 15 residues in the CDR3. CDR1 is SNHLY, CDR2 FYNNEI, per germline. CDR3 bases read: TGTGCCAGCACTCCGGGACAGGGGTCTGGAAACACC. This codes for CASTPGQGSGNT. The CDR3 reads in full as CASTPGQGSGNTIYF.

The sequenced CDR3 bases are TGTGCCAGCAGCTTTACAGGGGGAAACACC. Amino acids: CASSFTGGNT. The whole CDR3 protein reads CASSFTGGNTIYF. V and J are TRBV11-3 and TRBJ1-3, with a possible D match to TRBD1 (6 bases). The missing CDR3 end, 3 residues past where the read stops, is filled in from the germline J gene. Germline assignment: CDR1 SGHNT and CDR2 YENEEA. Trimming stripped 3 bases from V and 4 bases from J, with 7 bases between. The CDR3 is 13 amino acids. Full variable domain (outside the CDR3, taken from reference TRBV11-3 and TRBJ1-3): EAGVVQSPRYKIIEKKQPVAFWCNPISGHNTLYWYLQNLGQGPELLIRYENEEAVDDSQLPKDRFSAERLKGVDSTLKIQPAELGDSAVYLCASSFTGGNTIYFGEGSWLTVV.

Notes on this clone: The CDR3 goes on 3 residues after the read ends, and that part is filled in from the germline J gene. V and J are TRBV20-1 and TRBJ1-6; possible D gene TRBD1, 5 bases. The CDR3 covers 16 residues. Germline CDR1 and CDR2: DFQATT and SNEGSKA (reference sequence). Trimming took off 3 bases at V and 2 bases at J, with 14 bases between the two ends. The sequenced part of the CDR3 DNA is TGCAGTGCTAGGGATAGCTCCAGGGCCTATAATTCACCC. Residues: CSARDSSRAYNSP. The entire CDR3 protein is CSARDSSRAYNSPLHF.

Of note for this clone: Read sequence stops 3 residues before the CDR3 end, and the germline J gene provides the missing end. This rearrangement joins TRBV14 to TRBJ2-3, with 9 bases matching TRBD1. The V gene's germline CDR1 is SGHDN and CDR2 FVKESK. The CDR3 sequence is 16 residues long. The J segment lost 7 bases and the V segment lost 1 base, leaving 9 bases of the junction unmatched. CDR3 region: CASSQAWDRVNNTQYF. The part of the CDR3 DNA that was read is TGTGCCAGCAGCCAAGCGTGGGACAGGGTGAATAATACG.

Details on this clone: The observed sequence ends 3 residues before the CDR3 terminus, with the missing tail filled in from the germline J gene. J is TRBJ1-5 and V is TRBV6-1; 7 bases are shared with TRBD1. The germline CDR1 and CDR2 sequences are MNHNS and SASEGT. V lost 3 bases and J lost 7; bases outside the gene matches: 6. This CDR3 spans 14 amino acids. The CDR3 region is CASSDPGTAQPQHF. The sequenced CDR3 bases are TGTGCCAGCAGTGACCCAGGGACAGCCCAGCCC.

Worth noting for this clone: The observed sequence ends 3 residues before the CDR3 terminus, with the missing tail filled in from the germline J gene. The chain has TRBV5-3 and TRBJ2-6, with D unresolved. TRBV5-3 qualifies as an ORF whose function is uncertain. V was trimmed by 2 bases and J by 0 bases, leaving 6 bases between them. The CDR3 is made up of 15 amino acids. This CDR3 is CARSLLNSGANVLTF. Partial CDR3 DNA: TGTGCCAGAAGCTTACTGAACTCTGGGGCCAACGTC.

As to this clone: The read comes to an end 3 residues before the CDR3 does, leaving the germline J gene to fill in the end. The V gene is TRBV19, the J gene TRBJ1-2; maybe TRBD1 (5 bases). Trimming removed 3 bases from V and 3 bases from J, with 14 bases in between. The CDR3 has 15 amino acids. Germline V gene data show CDR1 as LNHDA and CDR2 as SQIVND (reference sequence). Partial CDR3 DNA: TGTGCCAGTAGTATCGGCAGGGCTGGGGACTATGGC. This translates into CASSIGRAGDYG. The full CDR3 protein is CASSIGRAGDYGYTF.

Note on this clone: From the germline J gene comes the end of the CDR3, since the read stops 3 residues before it. The chain recombines TRBV2 with TRBJ1-4; D is unresolved. Germline CDR1 reads SNHLY; CDR2 reads FYNNEI. The CDR3 covers 16 residues. Trimming shortened V by 0 bases and J by 5 bases, and 13 bases separated the two germline ends. CDR3 sequence: CASSEAVADYNEKLFF. CDR3 DNA (partial): TGTGCCAGCAGTGAAGCGGTGGCGGACTACAATGAAAAA.

The chain's CDR3 is CASPVKDTNQPQHF. CDR3 DNA (partial): TGTGCCAGCCCGGTGAAGGACACCAATCAGCCC. V gene TRBV9 combines with J gene TRBJ1-5; D perhaps matches TRBD1 (5 bases). The read ends 3 residues before the CDR3 terminus; that terminus is restored from the germline J gene. Germline assignment: CDR1 SGDLS and CDR2 YYNGEE. The CDR3 sequence is 14 residues long. V shed 7 bases and J shed 3 bases, with 14 bases lying between them.

Worth noting for this clone: The read ends 3 residues early relative to the CDR3; the germline J gene fills the gap. This chain uses TRBV6-2 or TRBV6-3 with TRBJ1-2; 8 bases line up with TRBD1. The CDR3 covers 14 residues. The V gene's germline CDR1 is MNHEY and CDR2 SVGEGT. The V gene end was trimmed by 6 bases and the J gene end by 5 bases; junction bases not matched to a gene: 8. CDR3 bases read: TGTGCCAGCAGGCGGACAGGGCAGGGGTATGGC. It encodes CASRRTGQGYG. The CDR3 as a whole reads CASRRTGQGYGYTF.

Worth noting for this clone: The sequence runs out 3 residues before the end of the CDR3; the remainder is reconstructed from the germline J gene. The chain is built from TRBV20-1 and TRBJ1-4; possibly TRBD1 for D (5 bases). From germline, CDR1 is DFQATT and CDR2 SNEGSKA (reference sequence). Between the trimmed V and J ends, which lost 4 bases and 9 bases, there was a span of 18 bases. The CDR3 runs 14 residues. This CDR3 reads CSANPFGQMQKLFF. CDR3 DNA (partial): TGCAGTGCTAATCCTTTCGGACAAATGCAAAAA.

In regard to this clone: Read coverage stops 3 residues before the CDR3 terminus; the germline J gene supplies the remainder. The rearrangement uses TRBV30 and TRBJ2-6; D possibly corresponds to TRBD1 (6 bases). V lost 1 base to trimming and J lost 2 bases, with 6 bases between them. CDR1 and CDR2 (germline): GTSNPN, SVGIG (reference sequence). This CDR3 spans 14 amino acids. The covered CDR3 bases are TGTGCCTGGAGTGACAGGGCTGGGGCCAACGTC. It specifies CAWSDRAGANV. The whole CDR3 reads CAWSDRAGANVLTF.

Worth noting for this clone: The observed sequence ends 3 residues before the CDR3 terminus, with the missing tail filled in from the germline J gene. This sequence joins TRBV2 and TRBJ2-6; D might be TRBD1 (6 bases). CDR3 length: 15 amino acids. Germline CDR1 and CDR2: SNHLY and FYNNEI. V dropped 7 bases and J dropped 1 base, with 11 bases sitting between them. The CDR3: CASTMDRSGANVLTF. The DNA read from the CDR3 is TGTGCCAGCACAATGGACAGATCTGGGGCCAACGTC.

About this clone itself: Coverage ceases 3 residues before the CDR3 finishes, and the germline J gene fills in the end. The V and J genes are TRBV2 and TRBJ1-3, with unresolved D. The length of the CDR3 is 14 residues. Trimming removed 3 bases at V and 3 bases at J, with 9 bases between. Per germline, CDR1 SNHLY and CDR2 FYNNEI. Incomplete CDR3 DNA: TGTGCCAGCAGTGAGGAAGGGCTTGGAAACACC. It is translated as CASSEEGLGNT. The full CDR3 reads CASSEEGLGNTIYF.

In regard to this clone: The read finishes 3 residues shy of the CDR3 end, and the germline J gene is used to complete it. This chain uses TRBV4-1 with TRBJ2-5; D uncertain. Trimming stripped 3 bases from V and 5 bases from J, with 10 bases between. This CDR3 comprises 13 residues. Germline V gene sequence: CDR1 MGHRA, CDR2 YSYEKL. The sequenced CDR3 bases are TGCGCCAGCAGCCACCTAAGTGTTGAGACC. It is translated as CASSHLSVET. The full CDR3 protein is CASSHLSVETQYF.